The 14 T cell receptor beta chains in this list originate from one sample, sequenced in a study of Ad26.COV2.S vaccination and SARS-CoV-2 variants. Sequencing used immunoSEQ multiplex PCR; TCRdb keeps in-frame clones, though not all of them. Seen here are just over 350,000 clones, about 91% observed once, and the top ten hold 3.9%. This specimen was peripheral blood, taken after recovery from COVID-19. The receptors derive from a human donor who had recovered from COVID-19.

The V call is TRBV2, the J call TRBJ2-5; D might be TRBD2 (7 bases). The length of the CDR3 is 15 residues. From germline, CDR1 is SNHLY and CDR2 FYNNEI. V dropped 4 bases and J dropped 4 bases, with 16 bases sitting between them. CDR3 sequence reads: CASSVMGGAGETQYF. The CDR3 bases are TGTGCCAGCAGTGTAATGGGGGGGGCTGGAGAGACCCAGTACTTC.

The V gene is TRBV19, the J gene TRBJ1-2; D might be TRBD1 (6 bases). This CDR3 region has 12 residues. Germline CDR1 LNHDA, CDR2 SQIVND (reference sequence). V dropped 8 bases and J dropped 0 bases, with 7 bases sitting between them. The CDR3 here is CASYRANYGYTF. As DNA, the CDR3 is TGTGCCAGTTACAGGGCTAACTATGGCTACACCTTC.

The sample holds a few counts of this clone. V and J are TRBV7-9 and TRBJ2-2, with 8 bases fitting TRBD2. CDR3 length: 14 amino acids. Germline V lookup: CDR1 SEHNR, CDR2 FQNEAQ (reference sequence). V shed 5 bases, J shed 5 bases, and the junction held 4 bases outside the gene matches. CDR3 nucleotide sequence: TGTGCCAGCAGCGTGAGACTAGCGACCGGGGAGCTGTTTTTT. Protein product: CASSVRLATGELFF.

The rearrangement uses TRBV12-3 or TRBV12-4 and TRBJ2-7, with 7 bases fitting TRBD1. The length of the CDR3 is 12 residues. V lost 3 bases and J lost 9; bases outside the gene matches: 5. CDR3 region: CASSFEDRVQYF. DNA of the CDR3: TGTGCCAGCAGTTTCGAAGACAGGGTGCAGTACTTC.

This sequence joins TRBV18 and TRBJ1-3; no clear D. The V gene's germline CDR1 is KGHSH and CDR2 LQKENI. Trimming pared 2 bases from V and 0 bases from J, leaving 11 bases between. The length of the CDR3 is 16 residues. CDR3 nucleotides: TGTGCCAGCTCACCAAATGGAGCTGACTCTGGAAACACCATATATTTT. Protein product: CASSPNGADSGNTIYF.

As regards this clone: This same CDR3 is encoded by further DNA sequences in the sample. The chain recombines TRBV14 with TRBJ2-1; the D gene is possibly TRBD1 (6 bases). The V and J ends lost 3 bases and 7 bases respectively, with 10 bases between them. The CDR3 totals 13 residues. Germline V CDR1 and CDR2: SGHDN, FVKESK. CDR3 DNA: TGTGCCAGCAGCCAGGTCAGGGGAAATGAGCAGTTCTTC. Translated, it gives CASSQVRGNEQFF.

The V call is TRBV7-2, the J call TRBJ2-3; 7 nucleotides align to TRBD2. The V gene end was trimmed by 4 bases and the J gene end by 2 bases; junction bases not matched to a gene: 6. From germline, CDR1 is SGHTA and CDR2 FQGNSA. The CDR3 has 15 residues. In nucleotides, the CDR3 is TGTGCCAGCAGCTCCTGGGGGGGGGACACAGATACGCAGTATTTT. Its protein is CASSSWGGDTDTQYF.

V gene TRBV3-1 (or the pseudogene TRBV3-2) combines with J gene TRBJ2-3; the D gene is possibly TRBD2 (5 bases). CDR1 is LGHDT and CDR2 is YNNKEL in the germline V gene (reference sequence). Trimming cost V 0 bases and J 2 bases, with 9 bases left between them. The CDR3 spans 15 residues. The CDR3 DNA reads TGTGCCAGCAGCCAAGATGCAGCGGACACAGATACGCAGTATTTT. Protein product: CASSQDAADTDTQYF.

In this sample, this clone turned up once. The rearrangement links TRBV7-8 to TRBJ2-1; possible D gene TRBD2, 5 bases. V lost 5 bases and J lost 4, with 9 bases in between. The CDR3 is 13 amino acids. Germline CDR1 is SGHVS and CDR2 is FQNEAQ. CDR3 DNA: TGTGCCAGCAGCCGGACTGCTTACAATGAGCAGTTCTTC. Translating it yields CASSRTAYNEQFF.

CDR3 nucleotide sequence: TGTGCCAGCAGTGAGGACAGGGTCGGTGGCTACACCTTC. This sequence encodes CASSEDRVGGYTF. This chain uses TRBV12-3 or TRBV12-4 with TRBJ1-2; TRBD1 aligns across 8 bases. This CDR3 spans 13 amino acids. V was clipped by 5 bases and J by 7 bases; unmatched bases: 6.

The chain employs TRBV19 and TRBJ2-7; 8 bases line up with TRBD1. CDR1 and CDR2 (germline): LNHDA, SQIVND (reference sequence). V shed 2 bases, J shed 3 bases, and the junction held 6 bases outside the gene matches. The CDR3 runs 15 residues. The CDR3 region is CASSITFGQGYEQYF. The CDR3 bases are TGTGCCAGTAGTATAACCTTTGGACAGGGCTACGAGCAGTACTTC.

This clone has just a few counts. This chain links TRBV5-1 with TRBJ2-7, with D possibly being TRBD1 (6 bases). Germline V lookup: CDR1 SGHRS, CDR2 YFSETQ. V lost 0 bases and J lost 0, with 10 bases in between. This CDR3 is built from 15 residues. DNA for the CDR3: TGCGCCAGCAGCTTGGTGGAAGGGGGCTCCTACGAGCAGTACTTC. Translating it yields CASSLVEGGSYEQYF. The whole variable domain, remainder taken from reference TRBV5-1 and TRBJ2-7, is KAGVTQTPRYLIKTRGQQVTLSCSPISGHRSVSWYQQTPGQGLQFLFEYFSETQRNKGNFPGRFSGRQFSNSRSEMNVSTLELGDSALYLCASSLVEGGSYEQYFGPGTRLTVT.

This clone was observed a single time. The chain carries TRBV23-1 and TRBJ1-3, with D possibly being TRBD1 (5 bases). TRBV23-1 is treated as an ORF (open reading frame) with a function not yet certain. The V gene lost 2 bases and the J gene lost 5 bases, with 16 bases spanning the gap. The CDR3 is 16 residues long. CDR3 in amino acids: CASSQRGRFRRNTIYF. Here the CDR3 DNA reads TGCGCCAGCAGTCAACGGGGGAGGTTTCGTCGAAACACCATATATTTT.

The chain recombines TRBV19 with TRBJ1-2; D gene unclear. The CDR3 runs 13 residues. Trimming cost V 5 bases and J 2 bases, with 9 bases left between them. Germline assignment: CDR1 LNHDA and CDR2 SQIVND (reference sequence). The DNA for the CDR3 is TGTGCCAGTAGTGCCGAGCTGAACTATGGCTACACCTTC. Residues: CASSAELNYGYTF.